The 23 T cell receptor beta chains below were found in one sample sequenced in a study of shared clonotypes between healthy human individuals. Here immunoSEQ multiplex PCR was the method, and the copy in TCRdb shows in-frame clones only, minus some. The profile covers 1.6 million or so clones, with about 96% appearing a single time and roughly 1.1% taken by the ten largest. The sequenced material came from naive CD4+ T cells sorted from blood. Subset reported: CD45RA+ positively selected. These receptors originate from a man aged 25 to 40 in good health.

This clone was seen only once. The same CDR3 is also encoded by other DNA sequences in this sample. The chain is built from TRBV5-4 and TRBJ2-7; TRBD2 agrees at 11 bases. With 3 bases clipped from V and 2 bases from J, the junction kept 1 base outside the gene matches. CDR3 size: 14 residues. Germline V lookup: CDR1 SGHNT, CDR2 YYREEE (reference sequence). CDR3: CASSSGLAAYEQYF. Here the CDR3 DNA reads TGTGCCAGCAGCTCGGGACTAGCGGCCTACGAGCAGTACTTC.

Worth noting for this clone: This CDR3 is also generated by other DNA sequences in the sample. This sequence joins TRBV11-2 and TRBJ1-2, with D perhaps matching TRBD1 (5 bases). Deletions cut 3 bases from V and 8 bases from J, with 10 bases between. Germline V gene sequence: CDR1 SGHAT, CDR2 FQNNGV. This CDR3 comprises 12 residues. CDR3 in DNA: TGTGCCAGCAGCTTGGAGGGGTGGGGCTACACCTTC. Translated, it gives CASSLEGWGYTF.

This clone was counted only a few times. The genes are TRBV5-1 and TRBJ2-3, with 7 positions matching TRBD1. Germline CDR1 and CDR2: SGHRS and YFSETQ. This CDR3 is built from 15 residues. Trimming cost V 4 bases and J 4 bases; bases outside gene matches: 9. CDR3 in amino acids: CASSESTGAADTQYF. DNA of the CDR3: TGCGCCAGCAGCGAGTCAACAGGGGCCGCAGATACGCAGTATTTT.

The CDR3 DNA follows: TGTGCCAGCAGCGGGCTCGCTGTAGTGTCGGAGACCCAGTACTTC. Translated, it gives CASSGLAVVSETQYF. The J gene is TRBJ2-5, the V gene TRBV11-2; D remains ambiguous. With 5 bases removed from V and 5 bases from J, the gap between germline ends came to 18 bases. CDR1 is SGHAT, CDR2 FQNNGV, per germline. CDR3 size: 15 residues. Together with reference TRBV11-2 and TRBJ2-5, the CDR3 gives the full variable domain: EAGVAQSPRYKIIEKRQSVAFWCNPISGHATLYWYQQILGQGPKLLIQFQNNGVVDDSQLPKDRFSAERLKGVDSTLKIQPAKLEDSAVYLCASSGLAVVSETQYFGPGTRLLVL.

The V and J genes are TRBV5-8 and TRBJ2-3, with D perhaps being TRBD1 or TRBD2 (5 bases each). The CDR3 has 16 amino acids. The germline V and J ends were trimmed by 4 bases and 3 bases, with 18 bases remaining between them. Germline loops: CDR1 SGHTS, CDR2 YDEGEE. The CDR3 nucleotides read TGTGCCAGCAGCCTGAGGGACGCAGTGCGTACAGATACGCAGTATTTT. It translates to CASSLRDAVRTDTQYF.

The rearrangement joins TRBV30 to TRBJ1-2, with D unresolved. This CDR3 spans 17 amino acids. CDR1 and CDR2 (germline): GTSNPN, SVGIG (reference sequence). The germline V and J ends were trimmed by 1 base and 0 bases, with 18 bases remaining between them. CDR3 coding DNA: TGTGCCTGGAGTGGAAGTTTCCAAGAATTTCCTAACTATGGCTACACCTTC. Translated: CAWSGSFQEFPNYGYTF.

This rearrangement joins TRBV5-1 to TRBJ1-5; D perhaps matches TRBD1 (5 bases). CDR3 length equals 15 residues. Germline V gene lookup returns CDR1 SGHRS and CDR2 YFSETQ. Deletions cut 4 bases from V and 0 bases from J, with 11 bases between. DNA of the CDR3: TGCGCCAGCAGCGAGGGGTTGGGTAGCAATCAGCCCCAGCATTTT. Its protein product is CASSEGLGSNQPQHF. Full variable domain (rest looked up from reference TRBV5-1 and TRBJ1-5): KAGVTQTPRYLIKTRGQQVTLSCSPISGHRSVSWYQQTPGQGLQFLFEYFSETQRNKGNFPGRFSGRQFSNSRSEMNVSTLELGDSALYLCASSEGLGSNQPQHFGDGTRLSIL.

The chain joins TRBV5-6 to TRBJ1-5, with D possibly TRBD1 on 5 matching bases. Germline V CDR1 and CDR2: SGHDT, YYEEEE. The CDR3 is 13 amino acids. Trimming took off 4 bases at V and 10 bases at J, with 15 bases between the two ends. The CDR3 protein is CASSLAGDRPQHF. In nucleotides, the CDR3 is TGTGCCAGCAGCCTCGCGGGGGACCGACCCCAGCATTTT. The whole variable domain, remainder taken from reference TRBV5-6 and TRBJ1-5, is DAGVTQSPTHLIKTRGQQVTLRCSPKSGHDTVSWYQQALGQGPQFIFQYYEEEERQRGNFPDRFSGHQFPNYSSELNVNALLLGDSALYLCASSLAGDRPQHFGDGTRLSIL.

The chain employs TRBV10-1 and TRBJ2-3; no clear D. Germline V gene lookup returns CDR1 WNHNN and CDR2 SYGVQD (reference sequence). The V end was cut by 8 bases, the J end by 6 bases, with 12 bases between. This CDR3 is 12 amino acids long. CDR3 amino acids: CASGPSRDTQYF. CDR3 bases: TGCGCCAGCGGACCTAGTCGGGATACGCAGTATTTT.

This chain links TRBV5-1 with TRBJ1-1, with D possibly matching TRBD1 (6 bases). The CDR3 runs 14 residues. Germline CDR1 and CDR2: SGHRS and YFSETQ. The V and J ends lost 1 base and 6 bases respectively, with 13 bases between them. The CDR3: CASSLSGATSEAFF. The CDR3, as DNA: TGCGCCAGCAGCTTGTCGGGGGCAACATCTGAAGCTTTCTTT.

This sequence joins TRBV27 and TRBJ2-3; 7 bases match TRBD2. Germline CDR1 and CDR2: MNHEY and SMNVEV (reference sequence). V lost 6 bases, J lost 2 bases, and 14 bases stayed unmatched. The CDR3 runs to 17 residues. The CDR3 nucleotides are TGTGCCAGCAGGGGGCCTGTTCGGCGGGAGTACACAGATACGCAGTATTTT. This encodes CASRGPVRREYTDTQYF.

The genes are TRBV28 and TRBJ2-7, with D tentatively TRBD2 (5 bases). V lost 2 bases to trimming and J lost 2 bases, with 7 bases between them. Germline CDR1 reads MDHEN; CDR2 reads SYDVKM. The length of the CDR3 is 13 residues. Here the CDR3 reads CASSLRLTYEQYF. CDR3 DNA sequence: TGTGCCAGCAGTTTAAGACTAACCTACGAGCAGTACTTC.

The chain recombines TRBV18 with TRBJ2-7; no clear D gene. The germline V and J ends were trimmed by 4 bases and 1 base, with 14 bases remaining between them. This CDR3 has 15 residues. Germline V gives CDR1 KGHSH, CDR2 LQKENI. This chain's CDR3 is CASSLQGQSSYEQYF. The CDR3 DNA reads TGTGCCAGCTCACTACAAGGCCAGTCGTCCTACGAGCAGTACTTC.

This chain joins TRBV5-4 and TRBJ2-7; D is unclear. Germline loops: CDR1 SGHNT, CDR2 YYREEE (reference sequence). Trimming stripped 1 base from V and 4 bases from J, with 12 bases between. The CDR3 contains 14 residues. CDR3 loop: CASSLSYDTYEQYF. In DNA, the CDR3 is TGTGCCAGCAGCTTGAGTTACGACACATACGAGCAGTACTTC.

This clone came up a few times. This chain joins TRBV28 and TRBJ1-1, with unresolved D. V was clipped by 5 bases and J by 0 bases, with 10 bases between them. This CDR3 has 14 amino acids. Germline V gene lookup returns CDR1 MDHEN and CDR2 SYDVKM. The CDR3 loop reads CASSPRVMNTEAFF. CDR3 bases: TGTGCCAGCAGTCCACGAGTTATGAACACTGAAGCTTTCTTT.

The chain recombines TRBV5-5 with TRBJ2-7, with D perhaps matching TRBD1 or TRBD2 (5 bases each). The CDR3 has 16 amino acids. V was clipped by 4 bases and J by 1 base, with 18 bases between them. Germline values: CDR1 SGHKS, CDR2 YYEKEE (reference sequence). CDR3 sequence reads: CASSPRGESLSYEQYF. For the CDR3, the DNA is TGTGCCAGCAGCCCTAGGGGAGAGTCTCTTTCCTACGAGCAGTACTTC.

The gene calls are TRBV5-1 and TRBJ2-3; 10 positions agree with TRBD1. Germline assignment: CDR1 SGHRS and CDR2 YFSETQ. J gave up 2 bases and V 4 bases, and 4 bases lay outside the gene matches. This CDR3 is built from 15 residues. Here the CDR3 reads CASSVGQGLTDTQYF. DNA for the CDR3: TGCGCCAGCAGCGTGGGACAGGGGCTCACAGATACGCAGTATTTT.

The chain carries TRBV11-2 and TRBJ2-2; 9 nucleotides match TRBD1. Trimming took 6 bases from V and 6 from J; bases not matched to a gene: 11. The CDR3 loop spans 16 amino acids. The germline gives CDR1 SGHAT, CDR2 FQNNGV. The chain's CDR3 is CASSSTGTGSAGELFF. The DNA of the CDR3 is TGTGCCAGCAGTTCAACCGGGACAGGGTCGGCCGGGGAGCTGTTTTTT.

The chain combines TRBV7-2 with TRBJ2-3; 9 bases align to TRBD2. V dropped 4 bases and J dropped 3; count of bases not matched to a gene: 8. The CDR3 is 16 residues long. Per the germline V gene, CDR1 is SGHTA and CDR2 is FQGNSA. CDR3 sequence: CASSSGLAVVTDTQYF. Written as DNA, the CDR3 is TGTGCCAGCAGCTCGGGACTAGCCGTAGTAACAGATACGCAGTATTTT.

The chain carries TRBV9 and TRBJ2-1; the D is unclear. CDR1 and CDR2 from the germline V gene are SGDLS and YYNGEE. The length of the CDR3 is 16 residues. V lost 0 bases, J lost 6 bases, and 16 bases lay in between. The CDR3, as DNA: TGTGCCAGCAGCGTAGACGCCGCTGGGGTTCTCAATGAGCAGTTCTTC. Amino acids: CASSVDAAGVLNEQFF.

This clone is a singleton in its sample. The junction does not match germline at one end; this may be a read error. J is TRBJ2-5 and V is TRBV7-7; D is undetermined. Germline CDR1 and CDR2: SSHAT and FNYEAQ (reference sequence). The CDR3 has 14 residues. CDR3 nucleotide sequence: TGTGCTAGCAGCTTAGAACAGAGCCCCGGGACCCAGTACTTC. It codes for CASSLEQSPGTQYF.

The chain joins TRBV5-1 to TRBJ2-1; D may be TRBD2 (6 bases). CDR3 length equals 13 residues. V lost 0 bases and J lost 7, with 8 bases in between. The V gene's germline CDR1 is SGHRS and CDR2 YFSETQ. DNA of the CDR3: TGCGCCAGCAGCTTGGAGGGGAGGAATGAGCAGTTCTTC. This gives the protein CASSLEGRNEQFF.

CDR3 amino acids: CASSSRTRTTDTQYF. CDR3 DNA sequence: TGTGCCAGCAGCTCACGGACTAGGACCACAGATACGCAGTATTTT. The chain has TRBV7-9 and TRBJ2-3; 7 nucleotides line up with TRBD2. The germline V gene encodes CDR1 SEHNR and CDR2 FQNEAQ (reference sequence). V was pared by 4 bases and J by 2 bases, with 6 bases of the junction left unmatched. This CDR3 region has 15 residues.